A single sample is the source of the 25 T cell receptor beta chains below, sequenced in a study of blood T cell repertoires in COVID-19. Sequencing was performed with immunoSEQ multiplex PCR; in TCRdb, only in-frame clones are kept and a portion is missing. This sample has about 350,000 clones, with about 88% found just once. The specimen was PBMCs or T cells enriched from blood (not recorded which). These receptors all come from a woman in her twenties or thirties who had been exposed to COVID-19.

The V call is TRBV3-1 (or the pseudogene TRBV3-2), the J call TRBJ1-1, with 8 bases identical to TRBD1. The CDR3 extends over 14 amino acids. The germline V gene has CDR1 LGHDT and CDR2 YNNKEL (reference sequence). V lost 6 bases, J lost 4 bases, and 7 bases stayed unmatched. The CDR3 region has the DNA TGTGCCAGCAGTCGAACAGGGGGTCCCACTGAAGCTTTCTTT. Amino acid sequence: CASSRTGGPTEAFF.

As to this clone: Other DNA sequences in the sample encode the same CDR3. CDR3 protein: CASSSWTSGNEQFF. CDR3 DNA sequence: TGTGCCAGCAGCAGCTGGACTAGCGGCAATGAGCAGTTCTTC. The V call is TRBV7-2, the J call TRBJ2-1, with 10 bases matching TRBD2. CDR1 and CDR2 (germline): SGHTA, FQGNSA. The V and J ends lost 5 bases and 6 bases, in that order; junction bases with no gene match: 4. The CDR3 runs 14 residues.

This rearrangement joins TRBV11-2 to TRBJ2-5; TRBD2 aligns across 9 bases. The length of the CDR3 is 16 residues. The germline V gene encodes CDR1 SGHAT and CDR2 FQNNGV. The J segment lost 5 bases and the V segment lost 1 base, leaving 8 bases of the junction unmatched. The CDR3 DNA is TGTGCCAGCAGCTTAGTAGCGGGAGATGTACGGGAGACCCAGTACTTC. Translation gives CASSLVAGDVRETQYF.

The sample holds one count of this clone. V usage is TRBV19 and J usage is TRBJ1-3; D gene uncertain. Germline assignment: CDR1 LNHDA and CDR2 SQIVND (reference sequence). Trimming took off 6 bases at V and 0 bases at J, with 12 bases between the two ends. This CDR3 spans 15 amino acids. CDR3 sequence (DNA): TGTGCCAGTAGCGGGGTCCGGACCTCTGGAAACACCATATATTTT. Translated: CASSGVRTSGNTIYF.

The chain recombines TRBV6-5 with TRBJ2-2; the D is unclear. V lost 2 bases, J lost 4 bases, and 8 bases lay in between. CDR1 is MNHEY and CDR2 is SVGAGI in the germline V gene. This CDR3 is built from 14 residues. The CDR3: CASSYGHSTGELFF. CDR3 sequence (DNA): TGTGCCAGCAGTTACGGTCATAGCACCGGGGAGCTGTTTTTT.

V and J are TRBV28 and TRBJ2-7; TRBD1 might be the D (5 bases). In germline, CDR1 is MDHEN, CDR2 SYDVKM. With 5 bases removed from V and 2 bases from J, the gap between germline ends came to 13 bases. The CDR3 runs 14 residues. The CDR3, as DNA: TGTGCCAGCAGTACAGGACGGTGGGCCTACGAGCAGTACTTC. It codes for CASSTGRWAYEQYF.

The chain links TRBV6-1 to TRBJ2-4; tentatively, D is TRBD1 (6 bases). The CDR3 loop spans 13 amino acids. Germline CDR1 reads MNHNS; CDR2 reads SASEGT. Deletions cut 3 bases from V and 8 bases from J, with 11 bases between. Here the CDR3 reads CASSDRGVDIQYF. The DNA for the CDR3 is TGTGCCAGCAGTGACAGGGGAGTAGACATTCAGTACTTC.

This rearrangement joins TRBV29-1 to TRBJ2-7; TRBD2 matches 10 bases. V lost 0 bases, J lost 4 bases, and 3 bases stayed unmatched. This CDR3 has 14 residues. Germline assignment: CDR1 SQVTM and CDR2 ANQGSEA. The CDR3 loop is CSVEDRTSGYEQYF. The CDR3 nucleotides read TGCAGCGTTGAAGATCGGACTAGCGGTTACGAGCAGTACTTC.

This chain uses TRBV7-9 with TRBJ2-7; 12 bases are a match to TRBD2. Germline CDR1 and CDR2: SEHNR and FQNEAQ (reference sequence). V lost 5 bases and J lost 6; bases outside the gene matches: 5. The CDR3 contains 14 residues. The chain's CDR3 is CASSQLAGGVEQYF. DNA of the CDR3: TGTGCCAGCAGCCAACTAGCGGGAGGCGTCGAGCAGTACTTC.

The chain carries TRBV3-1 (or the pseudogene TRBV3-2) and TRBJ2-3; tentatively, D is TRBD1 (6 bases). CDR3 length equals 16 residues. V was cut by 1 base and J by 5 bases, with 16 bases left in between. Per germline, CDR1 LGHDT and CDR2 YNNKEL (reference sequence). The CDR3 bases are TGTGCCAGCAGCCAAGCGGCGCCAGGGGCTGGAGATACGCAGTATTTT. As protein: CASSQAAPGAGDTQYF.

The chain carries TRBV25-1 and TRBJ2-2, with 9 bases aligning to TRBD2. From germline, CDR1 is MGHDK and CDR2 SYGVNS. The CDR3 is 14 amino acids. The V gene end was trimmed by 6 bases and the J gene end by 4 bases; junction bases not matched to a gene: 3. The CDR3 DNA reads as TGTGCCAGCAGGCCTAGCGGGGCCACCGGGGAGCTGTTTTTT. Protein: CASRPSGATGELFF.

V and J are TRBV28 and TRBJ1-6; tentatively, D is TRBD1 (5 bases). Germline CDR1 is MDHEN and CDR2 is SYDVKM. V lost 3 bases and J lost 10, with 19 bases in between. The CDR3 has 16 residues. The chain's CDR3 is CASSFPLMGGASPLHF. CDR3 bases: TGTGCCAGCAGTTTCCCCCTGATGGGGGGTGCGTCACCCCTCCACTTT.

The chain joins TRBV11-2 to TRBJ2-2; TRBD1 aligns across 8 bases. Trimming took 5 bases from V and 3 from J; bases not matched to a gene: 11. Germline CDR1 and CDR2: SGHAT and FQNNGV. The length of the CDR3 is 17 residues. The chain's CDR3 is CASSTTRTGQHTGELFF. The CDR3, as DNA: TGTGCCAGCAGCACCACCCGGACAGGGCAGCACACCGGGGAGCTGTTTTTT.

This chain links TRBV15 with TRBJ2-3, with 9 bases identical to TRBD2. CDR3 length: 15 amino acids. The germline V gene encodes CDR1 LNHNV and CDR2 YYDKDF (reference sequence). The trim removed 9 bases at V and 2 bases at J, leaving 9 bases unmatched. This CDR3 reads CATTRAGGYTDTQYF. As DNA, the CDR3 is TGTGCCACGACGCGGGCGGGAGGGTACACAGATACGCAGTATTTT.

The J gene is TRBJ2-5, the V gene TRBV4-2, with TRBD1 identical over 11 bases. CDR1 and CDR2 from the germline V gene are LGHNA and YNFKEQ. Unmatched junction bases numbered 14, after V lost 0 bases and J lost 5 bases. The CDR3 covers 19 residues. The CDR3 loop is CASSQDFLGTGGIRETQYF. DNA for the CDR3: TGTGCCAGCAGCCAAGATTTTTTGGGGACAGGGGGTATCCGGGAGACCCAGTACTTC.

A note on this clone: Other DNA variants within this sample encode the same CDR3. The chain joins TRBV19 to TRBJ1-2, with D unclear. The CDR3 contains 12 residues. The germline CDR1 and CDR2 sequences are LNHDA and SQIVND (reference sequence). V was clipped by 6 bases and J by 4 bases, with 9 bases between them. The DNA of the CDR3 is TGTGCCAGTAGACGAGAGGTCTATGGCTACACCTTC. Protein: CASRREVYGYTF.

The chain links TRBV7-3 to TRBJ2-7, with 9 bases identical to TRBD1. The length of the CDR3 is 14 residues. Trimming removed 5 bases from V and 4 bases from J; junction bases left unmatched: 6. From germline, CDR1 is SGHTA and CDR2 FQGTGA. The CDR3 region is CASSPGDRVYEQYF. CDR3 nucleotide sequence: TGTGCCAGCAGCCCAGGGGACAGGGTTTACGAGCAGTACTTC.

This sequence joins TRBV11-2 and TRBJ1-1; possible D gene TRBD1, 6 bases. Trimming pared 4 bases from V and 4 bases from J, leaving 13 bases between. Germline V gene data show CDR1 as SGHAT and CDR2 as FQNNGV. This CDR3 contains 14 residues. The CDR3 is CASSSQGSGTEAFF. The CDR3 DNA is TGTGCCAGCAGCTCGCAGGGGTCGGGCACTGAAGCTTTCTTT.

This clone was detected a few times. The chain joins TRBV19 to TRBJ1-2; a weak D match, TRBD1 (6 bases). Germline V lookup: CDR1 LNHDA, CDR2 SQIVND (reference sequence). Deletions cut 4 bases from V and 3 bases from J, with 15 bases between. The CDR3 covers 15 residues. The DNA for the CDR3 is TGTGCCAGTAGTAGTGGGACACCTAATGACTATGGCTACACCTTC. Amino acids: CASSSGTPNDYGYTF.

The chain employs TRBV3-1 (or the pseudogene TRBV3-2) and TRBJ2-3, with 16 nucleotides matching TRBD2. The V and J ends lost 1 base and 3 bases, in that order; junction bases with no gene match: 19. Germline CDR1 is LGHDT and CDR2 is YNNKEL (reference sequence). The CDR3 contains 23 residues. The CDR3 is CASSQVFPKGLAGGPGRTDTQYF. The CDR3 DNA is TGTGCCAGCAGCCAAGTGTTCCCCAAGGGACTAGCGGGAGGGCCGGGGAGAACAGATACGCAGTATTTT.

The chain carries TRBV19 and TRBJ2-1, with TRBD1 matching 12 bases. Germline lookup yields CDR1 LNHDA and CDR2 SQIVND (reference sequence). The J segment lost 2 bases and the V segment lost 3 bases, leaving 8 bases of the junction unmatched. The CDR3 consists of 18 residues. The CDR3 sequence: CASSMRAWDRGPYNEQFF. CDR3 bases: TGTGCCAGTAGTATGAGGGCCTGGGACAGGGGGCCCTACAATGAGCAGTTCTTC.

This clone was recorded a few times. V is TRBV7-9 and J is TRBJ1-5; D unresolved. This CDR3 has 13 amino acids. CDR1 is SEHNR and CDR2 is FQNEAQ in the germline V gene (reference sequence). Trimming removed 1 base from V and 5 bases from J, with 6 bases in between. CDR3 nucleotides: TGTGCCAGCAGCTTAGATTCTCATCAGCCCCAGCATTTT. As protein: CASSLDSHQPQHF.

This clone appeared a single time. CDR3 DNA: TGTGCCAGCAGTGAACCCGGGATAGGCTACACCTTC. It is translated as CASSEPGIGYTF. J is TRBJ1-2 and V is TRBV2, with no clear D. Looked up from germline, CDR1 is SNHLY and CDR2 is FYNNEI. The V and J ends lost 2 bases and 8 bases respectively, with 9 bases between them. The CDR3 has 12 residues.

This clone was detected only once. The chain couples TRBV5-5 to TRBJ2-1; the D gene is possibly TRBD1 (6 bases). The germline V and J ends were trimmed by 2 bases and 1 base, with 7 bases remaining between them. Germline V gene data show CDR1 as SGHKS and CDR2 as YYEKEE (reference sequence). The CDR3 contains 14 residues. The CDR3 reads CASSFQGSYNEQFF. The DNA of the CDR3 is TGTGCCAGCAGCTTCCAGGGGTCCTACAATGAGCAGTTCTTC.

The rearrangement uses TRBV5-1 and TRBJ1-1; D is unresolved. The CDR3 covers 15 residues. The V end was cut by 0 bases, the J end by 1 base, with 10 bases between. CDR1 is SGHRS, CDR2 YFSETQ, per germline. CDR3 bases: TGCGCCAGCAGCTTGGGGTTACATCAGAACACTGAAGCTTTCTTT. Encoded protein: CASSLGLHQNTEAFF.